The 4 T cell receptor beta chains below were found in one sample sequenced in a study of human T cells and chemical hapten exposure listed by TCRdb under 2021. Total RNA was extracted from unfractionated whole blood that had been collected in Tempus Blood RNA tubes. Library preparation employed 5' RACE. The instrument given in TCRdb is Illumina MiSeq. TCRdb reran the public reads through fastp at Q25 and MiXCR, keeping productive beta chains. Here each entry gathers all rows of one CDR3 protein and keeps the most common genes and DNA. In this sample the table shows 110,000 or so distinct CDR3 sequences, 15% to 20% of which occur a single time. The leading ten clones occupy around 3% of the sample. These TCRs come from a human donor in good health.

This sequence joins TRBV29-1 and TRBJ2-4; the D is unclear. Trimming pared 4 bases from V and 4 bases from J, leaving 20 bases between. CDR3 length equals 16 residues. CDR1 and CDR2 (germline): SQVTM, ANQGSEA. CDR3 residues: CSVGELDADIKNIQYF. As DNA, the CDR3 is TGCAGCGTTGGTGAATTGGATGCGGATATTAAAAACATTCAGTACTTC.

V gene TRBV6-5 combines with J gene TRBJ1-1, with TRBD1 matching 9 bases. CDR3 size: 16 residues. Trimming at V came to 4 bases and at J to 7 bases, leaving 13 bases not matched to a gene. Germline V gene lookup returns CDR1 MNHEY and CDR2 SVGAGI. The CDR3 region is CASSWGLGTGMGEAFF. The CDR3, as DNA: TGTGCCAGCAGTTGGGGTTTGGGGACAGGGATGGGTGAAGCTTTCTTT.

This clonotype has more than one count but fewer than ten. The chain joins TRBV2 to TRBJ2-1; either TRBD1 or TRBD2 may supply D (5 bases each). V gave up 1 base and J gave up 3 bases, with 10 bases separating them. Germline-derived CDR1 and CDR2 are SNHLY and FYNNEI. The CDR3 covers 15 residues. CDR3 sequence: CASSEGGRDYNEQFF. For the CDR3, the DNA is TGTGCCAGCAGTGAAGGGGGACGTGACTACAATGAGCAGTTCTTC.

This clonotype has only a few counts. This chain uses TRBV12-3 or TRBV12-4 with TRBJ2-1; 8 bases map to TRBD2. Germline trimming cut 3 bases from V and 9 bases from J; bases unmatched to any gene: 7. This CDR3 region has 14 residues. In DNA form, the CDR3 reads TGTGCCAGCAGTTTGAGACTAGCGACTGGTGAGCAGTTCTTC. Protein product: CASSLRLATGEQFF.